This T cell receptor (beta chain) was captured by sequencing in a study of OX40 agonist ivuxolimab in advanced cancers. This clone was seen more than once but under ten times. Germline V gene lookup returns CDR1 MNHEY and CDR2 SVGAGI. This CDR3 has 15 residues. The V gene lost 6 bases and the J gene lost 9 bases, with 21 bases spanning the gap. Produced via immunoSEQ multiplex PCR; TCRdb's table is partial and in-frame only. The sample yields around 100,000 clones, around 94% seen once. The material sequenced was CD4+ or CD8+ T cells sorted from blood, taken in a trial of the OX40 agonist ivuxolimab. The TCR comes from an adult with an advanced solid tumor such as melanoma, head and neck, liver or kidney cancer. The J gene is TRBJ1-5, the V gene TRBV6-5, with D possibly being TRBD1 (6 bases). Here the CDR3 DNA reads TGTGCCAGCAGAGACCCCGGGACAAGTGATAGGCCCCAGCATTTT. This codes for CASRDPGTSDRPQHF.